Each of the 2 T cell receptor beta chains below was sequenced from the same sample in a study of OX40 agonist ivuxolimab in advanced cancers. TCRdb's copy holds only in-frame clones and misses some; the assay was immunoSEQ multiplex PCR. The data contain 70,000 to 85,000 clones, 70% to 90% of them singletons. Sequencing was performed on CD4+ or CD8+ T cells sorted from blood, taken in a trial of the OX40 agonist ivuxolimab. These receptors were collected from an adult with an advanced solid tumor such as melanoma, head and neck, liver or kidney cancer.

The chain joins TRBV5-5 to TRBJ1-5, with no clear D. The germline V and J ends were trimmed by 0 bases and 7 bases, with 8 bases remaining between them. There are 13 residues in the CDR3. The germline CDR1 and CDR2 sequences are SGHKS and YYEKEE (reference sequence). In DNA form, the CDR3 reads TGTGCCAGCAGCTTGGACGGGATCCAGCCCCAGCATTTT. Protein sequence: CASSLDGIQPQHF.

This chain links TRBV5-6 with TRBJ2-5; 7 bases fit TRBD2. The V gene's germline CDR1 is SGHDT and CDR2 YYEEEE. The CDR3 is 13 residues long. V trimming: 4 bases; J trimming: 5 bases; junction bases outside the gene matches: 5. The CDR3 here is CASSPGLFETQYF. Written as DNA, the CDR3 is TGTGCCAGCAGCCCGGGACTATTTGAGACCCAGTACTTC.